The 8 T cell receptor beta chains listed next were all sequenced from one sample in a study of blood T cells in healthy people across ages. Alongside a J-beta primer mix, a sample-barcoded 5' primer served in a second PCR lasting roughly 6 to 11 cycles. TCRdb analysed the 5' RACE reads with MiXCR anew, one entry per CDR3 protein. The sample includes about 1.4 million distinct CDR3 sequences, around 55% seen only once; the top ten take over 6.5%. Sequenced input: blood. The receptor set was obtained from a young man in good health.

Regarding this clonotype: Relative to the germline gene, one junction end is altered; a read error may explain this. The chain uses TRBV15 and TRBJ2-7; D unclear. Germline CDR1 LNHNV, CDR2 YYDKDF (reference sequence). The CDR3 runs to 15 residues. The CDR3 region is CAASSTRTASYEQYF. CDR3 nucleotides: TGTGCCGCCAGCAGCACGCGGACCGCCTCCTACGAGCAGTACTTC.

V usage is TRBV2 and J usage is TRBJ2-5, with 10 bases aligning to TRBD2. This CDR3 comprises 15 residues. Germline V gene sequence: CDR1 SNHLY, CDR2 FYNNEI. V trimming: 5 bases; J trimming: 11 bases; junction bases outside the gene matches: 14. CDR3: CASSSLAGAPGEQYF. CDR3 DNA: TGTGCCAGCAGTTCTCTAGCGGGGGCCCCTGGGGAGCAGTACTTC.

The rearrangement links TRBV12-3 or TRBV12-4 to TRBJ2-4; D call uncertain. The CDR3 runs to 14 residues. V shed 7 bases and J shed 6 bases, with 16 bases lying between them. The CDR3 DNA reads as TGTGCCAGCACACTTCGGAGTTTTGGAAACATTCAGTACTTC. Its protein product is CASTLRSFGNIQYF.

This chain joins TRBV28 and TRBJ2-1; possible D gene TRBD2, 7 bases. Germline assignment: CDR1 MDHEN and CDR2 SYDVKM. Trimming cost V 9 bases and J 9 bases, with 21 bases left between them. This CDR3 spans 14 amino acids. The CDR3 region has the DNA TGTGCCAGTAAAGAGGGGGGGCTCGGGGTTGAGCAGTTCTTC. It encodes CASKEGGLGVEQFF.

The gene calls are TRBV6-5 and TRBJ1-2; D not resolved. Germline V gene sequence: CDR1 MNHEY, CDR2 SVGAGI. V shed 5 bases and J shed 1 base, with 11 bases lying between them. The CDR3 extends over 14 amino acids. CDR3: CASSRRWGNYGYTF. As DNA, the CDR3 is TGTGCCAGCAGTCGACGGTGGGGTAACTATGGCTACACCTTC.

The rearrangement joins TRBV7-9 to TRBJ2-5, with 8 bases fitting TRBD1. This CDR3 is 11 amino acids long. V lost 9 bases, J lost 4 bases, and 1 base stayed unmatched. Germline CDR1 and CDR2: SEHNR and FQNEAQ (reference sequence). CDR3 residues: CASTGGETQYF. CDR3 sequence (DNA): TGTGCCAGTACAGGGGGAGAGACCCAGTACTTC.

The CDR3 loop is CASSEEGGPYRGVHF. DNA for the CDR3: TGTGCCAGCAGTGAAGAGGGAGGGCCCTATCGAGGGGTGCATTTT. This sequence joins TRBV6-1 and TRBJ1-5; possibly TRBD1 for D (5 bases). Deletions cut 1 base from V and 15 bases from J, with 22 bases between. Germline assignment: CDR1 MNHNS and CDR2 SASEGT. The CDR3 runs 15 residues.

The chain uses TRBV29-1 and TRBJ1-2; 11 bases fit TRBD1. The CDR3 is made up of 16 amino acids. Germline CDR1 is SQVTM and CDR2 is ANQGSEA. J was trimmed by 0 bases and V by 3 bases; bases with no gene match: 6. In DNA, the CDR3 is TGCAGCGTTGATTGGGACAGGGGGGACACTAACTATGGCTACACCTTC. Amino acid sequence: CSVDWDRGDTNYGYTF.